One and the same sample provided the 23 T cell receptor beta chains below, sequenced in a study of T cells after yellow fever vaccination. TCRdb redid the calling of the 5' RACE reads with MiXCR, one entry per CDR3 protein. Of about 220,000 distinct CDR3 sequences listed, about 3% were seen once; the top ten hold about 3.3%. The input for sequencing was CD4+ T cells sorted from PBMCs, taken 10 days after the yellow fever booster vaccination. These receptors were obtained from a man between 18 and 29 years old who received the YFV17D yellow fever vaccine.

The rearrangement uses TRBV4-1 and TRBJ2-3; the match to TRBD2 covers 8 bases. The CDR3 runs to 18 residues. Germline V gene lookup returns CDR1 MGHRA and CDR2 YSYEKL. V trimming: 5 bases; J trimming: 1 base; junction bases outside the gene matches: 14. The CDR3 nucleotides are TGCGCCAGCAGCTCCGGGGGACTAGGACTCCTGGGCACAGATACGCAGTATTTT. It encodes CASSSGGLGLLGTDTQYF.

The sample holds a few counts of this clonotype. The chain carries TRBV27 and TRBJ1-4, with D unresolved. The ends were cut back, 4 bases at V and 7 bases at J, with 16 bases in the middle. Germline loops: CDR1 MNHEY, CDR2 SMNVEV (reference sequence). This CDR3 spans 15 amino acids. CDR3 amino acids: CASSSFGEGSEKLFF. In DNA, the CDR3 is TGTGCCAGCAGTTCCTTTGGGGAAGGTAGTGAAAAACTGTTTTTT.

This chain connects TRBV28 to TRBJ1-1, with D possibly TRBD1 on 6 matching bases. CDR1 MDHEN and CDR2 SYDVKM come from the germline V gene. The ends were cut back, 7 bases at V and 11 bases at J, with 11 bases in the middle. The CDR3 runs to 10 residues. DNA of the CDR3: TGTGCCAGCAAGCAGGGGAGGGCTTTCTTT. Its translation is CASKQGRAFF.

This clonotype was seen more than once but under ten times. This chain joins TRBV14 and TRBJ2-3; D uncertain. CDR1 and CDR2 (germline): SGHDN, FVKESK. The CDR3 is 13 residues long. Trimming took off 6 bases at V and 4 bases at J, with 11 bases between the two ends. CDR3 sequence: CASRLSSSDTQYF. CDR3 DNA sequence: TGTGCCAGCAGGTTAAGTAGTTCAGATACGCAGTATTTT.

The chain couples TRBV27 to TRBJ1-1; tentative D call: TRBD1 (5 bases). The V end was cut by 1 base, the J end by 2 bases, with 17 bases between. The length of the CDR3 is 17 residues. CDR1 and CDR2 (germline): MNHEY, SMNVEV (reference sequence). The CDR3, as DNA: TGTGCCAGCAGTTTATACGGGTCTCCTGGGGCAAACACTGAAGCTTTCTTT. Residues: CASSLYGSPGANTEAFF.

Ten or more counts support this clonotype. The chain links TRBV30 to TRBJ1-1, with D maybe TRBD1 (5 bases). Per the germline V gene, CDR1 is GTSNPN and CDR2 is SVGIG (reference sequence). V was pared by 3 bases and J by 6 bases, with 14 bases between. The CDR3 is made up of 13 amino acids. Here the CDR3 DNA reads TGTGCCTGGAGGGGCTGGGGGTTCGCTGAAGCTTTCTTT. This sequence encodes CAWRGWGFAEAFF.

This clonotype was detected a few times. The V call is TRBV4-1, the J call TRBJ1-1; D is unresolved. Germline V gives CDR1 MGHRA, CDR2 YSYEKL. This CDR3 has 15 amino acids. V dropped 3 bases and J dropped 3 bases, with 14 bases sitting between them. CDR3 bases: TGCGCCAGCAGCCATGCGGGGAGGGAGGACACTGAAGCTTTCTTT. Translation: CASSHAGREDTEAFF.

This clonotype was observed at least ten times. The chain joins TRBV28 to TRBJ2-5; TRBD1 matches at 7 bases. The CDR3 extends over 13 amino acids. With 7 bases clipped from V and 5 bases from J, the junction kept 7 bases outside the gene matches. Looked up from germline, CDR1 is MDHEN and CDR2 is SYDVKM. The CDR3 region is CASNIGGEETQYF. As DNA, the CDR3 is TGTGCCAGCAATATAGGGGGCGAGGAGACCCAGTACTTC.

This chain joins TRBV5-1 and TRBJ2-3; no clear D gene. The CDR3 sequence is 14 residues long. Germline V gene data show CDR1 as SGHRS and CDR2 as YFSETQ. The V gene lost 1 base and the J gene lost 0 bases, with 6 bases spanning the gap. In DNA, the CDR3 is TGCGCCAGCAGCTTGATTAGTAGCACAGATACGCAGTATTTT. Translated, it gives CASSLISSTDTQYF.

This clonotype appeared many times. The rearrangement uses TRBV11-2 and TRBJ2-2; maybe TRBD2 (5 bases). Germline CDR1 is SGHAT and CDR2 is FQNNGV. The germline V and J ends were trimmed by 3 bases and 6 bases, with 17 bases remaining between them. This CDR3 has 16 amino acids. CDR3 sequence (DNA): TGTGCCAGCAGCTTCAGGACTCACAAGTTCGCCGGGGAGCTGTTTTTT. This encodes CASSFRTHKFAGELFF.

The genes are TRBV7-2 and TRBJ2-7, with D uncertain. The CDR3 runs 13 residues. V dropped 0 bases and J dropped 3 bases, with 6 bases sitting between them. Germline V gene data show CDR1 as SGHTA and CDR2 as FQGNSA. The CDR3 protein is CASSLAGIYEQYV. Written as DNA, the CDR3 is TGTGCCAGCAGCTTAGCGGGGATCTACGAGCAGTACGTC.

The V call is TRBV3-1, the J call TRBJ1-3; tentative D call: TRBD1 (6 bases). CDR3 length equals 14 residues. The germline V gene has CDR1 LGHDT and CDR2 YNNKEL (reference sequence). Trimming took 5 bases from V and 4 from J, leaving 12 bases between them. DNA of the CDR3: TGTGCCAGCAGCTTTTACAGGGACGGAAACACCATATATTTT. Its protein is CASSFYRDGNTIYF.

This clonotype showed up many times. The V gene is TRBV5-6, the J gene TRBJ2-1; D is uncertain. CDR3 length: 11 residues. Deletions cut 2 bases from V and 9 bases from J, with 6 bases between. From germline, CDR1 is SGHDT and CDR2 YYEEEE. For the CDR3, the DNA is TGTGCCAGCAGCTTCAGGCGTGAGCAGTTCTTC. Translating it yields CASSFRREQFF.

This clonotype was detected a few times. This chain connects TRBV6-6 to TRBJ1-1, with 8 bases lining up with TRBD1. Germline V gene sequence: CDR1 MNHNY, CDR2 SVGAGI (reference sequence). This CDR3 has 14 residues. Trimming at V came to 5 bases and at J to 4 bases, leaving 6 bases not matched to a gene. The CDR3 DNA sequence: TGTGCCAGCAGTCGCGGACAGGGCGTCACTGAAGCTTTCTTT. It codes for CASSRGQGVTEAFF.

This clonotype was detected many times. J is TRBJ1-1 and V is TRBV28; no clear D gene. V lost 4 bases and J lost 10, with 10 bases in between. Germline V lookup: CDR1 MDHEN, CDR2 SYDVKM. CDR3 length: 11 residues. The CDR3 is CASSSPIRAFF. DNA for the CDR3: TGTGCCAGCAGTTCCCCTATTAGAGCTTTCTTT. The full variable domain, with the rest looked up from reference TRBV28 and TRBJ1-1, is DVKVTQSSRYLVKRTGEKVFLECVQDMDHENMFWYRQDPGLGLRLIYFSYDVKMKEKGDIPEGYSVSREKKERFSLILESASTNQTSMYLCASSSPIRAFFGQGTRLTVV.

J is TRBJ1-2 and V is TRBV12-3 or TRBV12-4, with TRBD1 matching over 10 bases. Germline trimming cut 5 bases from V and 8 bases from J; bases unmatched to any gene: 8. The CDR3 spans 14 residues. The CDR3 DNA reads TGTGCCAGCAGTCCGGGACAGGGGAACAGAGGCTACACCTTC. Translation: CASSPGQGNRGYTF.

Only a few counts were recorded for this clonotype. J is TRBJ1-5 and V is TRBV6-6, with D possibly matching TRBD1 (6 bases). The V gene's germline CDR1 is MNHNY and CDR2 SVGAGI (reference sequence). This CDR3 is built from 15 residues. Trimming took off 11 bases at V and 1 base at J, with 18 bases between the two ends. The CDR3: CACRSEGVSNQPQHF. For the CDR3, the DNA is TGTGCCTGTCGTTCTGAGGGGGTGAGCAATCAGCCCCAGCATTTT.

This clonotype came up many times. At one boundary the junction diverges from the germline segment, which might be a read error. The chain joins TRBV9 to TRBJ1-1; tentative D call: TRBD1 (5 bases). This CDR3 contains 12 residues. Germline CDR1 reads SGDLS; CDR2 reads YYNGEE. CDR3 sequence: CASCVGGTEAFF. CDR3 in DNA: TGTGCCAGCTGCGTGGGGGGGACTGAAGCTTTCTTT. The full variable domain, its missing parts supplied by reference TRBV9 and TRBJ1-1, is DSGVTQTPKHLITATGQRVTLRCSPRSGDLSVYWYQQSLDQGLQFLIQYYNGEERAKGNILERFSAQQFPDLHSELNLSSLELGDSALYFCASCVGGTEAFFGQGTRLTVV.

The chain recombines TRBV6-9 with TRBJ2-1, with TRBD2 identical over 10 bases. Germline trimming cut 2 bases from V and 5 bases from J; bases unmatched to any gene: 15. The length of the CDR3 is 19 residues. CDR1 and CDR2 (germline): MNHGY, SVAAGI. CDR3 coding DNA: TGTGCCAGCAGTTATAGCTGGCTAGCGGGGGCCCGACCCCACAATGAGCAGTTCTTC. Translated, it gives CASSYSWLAGARPHNEQFF.

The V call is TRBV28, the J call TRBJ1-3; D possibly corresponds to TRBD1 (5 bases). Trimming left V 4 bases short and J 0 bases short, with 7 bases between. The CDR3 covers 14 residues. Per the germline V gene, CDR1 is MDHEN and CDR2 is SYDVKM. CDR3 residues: CASSWGYSGNTIYF. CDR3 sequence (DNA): TGTGCCAGCAGTTGGGGGTACTCTGGAAACACCATATATTTT. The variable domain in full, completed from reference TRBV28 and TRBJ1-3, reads DVKVTQSSRYLVKRTGEKVFLECVQDMDHENMFWYRQDPGLGLRLIYFSYDVKMKEKGDIPEGYSVSREKKERFSLILESASTNQTSMYLCASSWGYSGNTIYFGEGSWLTVV.

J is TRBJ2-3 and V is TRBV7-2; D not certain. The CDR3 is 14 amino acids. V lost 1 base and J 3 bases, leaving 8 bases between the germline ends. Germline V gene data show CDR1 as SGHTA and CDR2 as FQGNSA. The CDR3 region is CASSLVVETDTQYF. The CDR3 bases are TGTGCCAGCAGCTTAGTAGTGGAGACAGATACGCAGTATTTT.

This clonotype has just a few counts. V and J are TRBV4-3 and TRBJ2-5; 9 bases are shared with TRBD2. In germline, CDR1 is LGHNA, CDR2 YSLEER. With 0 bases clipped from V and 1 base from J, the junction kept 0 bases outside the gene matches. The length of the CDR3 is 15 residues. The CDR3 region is CASSQERGGQETQYF. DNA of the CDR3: TGCGCCAGCAGCCAAGAGCGGGGGGGCCAAGAGACCCAGTACTTC.

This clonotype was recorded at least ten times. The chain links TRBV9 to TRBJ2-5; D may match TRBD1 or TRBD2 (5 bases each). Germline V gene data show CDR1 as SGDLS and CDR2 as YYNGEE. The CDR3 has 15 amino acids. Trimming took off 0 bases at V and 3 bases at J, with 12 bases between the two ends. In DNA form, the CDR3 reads TGTGCCAGCAGCGTAGATTACAGGCGGGAAGAGACCCAGTACTTC. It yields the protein CASSVDYRREETQYF.